The 32 T cell receptor beta chains below all came from one sample that was sequenced in a study of shared clonotypes between healthy human individuals. The table came from immunoSEQ multiplex PCR; TCRdb's copy has only in-frame clones and leaves some out. This sample has fewer than 1.8 million clones, with about 98.5% found just once. Sequenced: naive CD4+ T cells sorted from blood. Noted subset: CD45RA+ positively selected. These TCRs come from a young man in good health.

This chain links TRBV19 with TRBJ1-4, with TRBD1 as a possible D gene (5 bases). Germline V lookup: CDR1 LNHDA, CDR2 SQIVND (reference sequence). V was pared by 3 bases and J by 5 bases, with 13 bases between. This CDR3 spans 15 amino acids. The DNA for the CDR3 is TGTGCCAGTAGTATTGATTGGCAGGGAAATGAAAAACTGTTTTTT. Translating it yields CASSIDWQGNEKLFF. Full variable domain (outside the CDR3, taken from reference TRBV19 and TRBJ1-4): DGGITQSPKYLFRKEGQNVTLSCEQNLNHDAMYWYRQDPGQGLRLIYYSQIVNDFQKGDIAEGYSVSREKKESFPLTVTSAQKNPTAFYLCASSIDWQGNEKLFFGSGTQLSVL.

V is TRBV11-2 and J is TRBJ1-3; D is undetermined. CDR1 is SGHAT and CDR2 is FQNNGV in the germline V gene. CDR3 length: 15 residues. V lost 5 bases and J 0 bases, leaving 11 bases between the germline ends. Here the CDR3 DNA reads TGTGCCAGCAGCCATATAGGTGGCTCTGGAAACACCATATATTTT. Its translation is CASSHIGGSGNTIYF.

This chain links TRBV5-1 with TRBJ2-1, with 13 bases fitting TRBD2. The CDR3 length is 16 residues. Trimming cost V 3 bases and J 9 bases; bases outside gene matches: 9. CDR1 and CDR2 (germline): SGHRS, YFSETQ. The CDR3 reads CASSYRTSGRMGEQFF. CDR3 in DNA: TGCGCCAGCAGCTATCGGACTAGCGGGAGAATGGGTGAGCAGTTCTTC.

This chain links TRBV12-1 with TRBJ2-1. TRBV12-1 is a known pseudogene. The CDR3 has 18 residues. The CDR3 reads CASSSRTPGTLKYNEQFF. CDR3 bases: TGTGCCAGCAGCTCTCGGACGCCCGGGACCTTGAAATACAATGAGCAGTTCTTC.

This chain connects TRBV11-2 to TRBJ2-1; no clear D. The germline CDR1 and CDR2 sequences are SGHAT and FQNNGV. The CDR3 is 14 amino acids. With 2 bases removed from V and 7 bases from J, the gap between germline ends came to 12 bases. Here the CDR3 DNA reads TGTGCCAGCAGCTTATTGAACCCGATAAATGAGCAGTTCTTC. Translation: CASSLLNPINEQFF. The variable domain in full, with the rest retrieved from reference TRBV11-2 and TRBJ2-1, is EAGVAQSPRYKIIEKRQSVAFWCNPISGHATLYWYQQILGQGPKLLIQFQNNGVVDDSQLPKDRFSAERLKGVDSTLKIQPAKLEDSAVYLCASSLLNPINEQFFGPGTRLTVL.

The rearrangement links TRBV25-1 to TRBJ1-2; D may be TRBD1 (5 bases). Trimming cost V 1 base and J 8 bases, with 20 bases left between them. Germline V lookup: CDR1 MGHDK, CDR2 SYGVNS. The CDR3 has 16 residues. The CDR3 loop is CASSELPPGAGRGYTF. The DNA for the CDR3 is TGTGCCAGCAGTGAATTGCCCCCCGGGGCCGGGCGCGGCTACACCTTC.

The genes are TRBV14 and TRBJ2-7, with 10 bases matching TRBD2. Germline lookup yields CDR1 SGHDN and CDR2 FVKESK. The CDR3 is made up of 16 amino acids. J lost 4 bases, V lost 1 base, and 7 bases had no gene match. The CDR3 protein is CASSQVRLAGVYEQYF. DNA of the CDR3: TGTGCCAGCAGCCAAGTCAGGCTAGCGGGAGTTTACGAGCAGTACTTC.

The chain combines TRBV2 with TRBJ2-1; 8 nucleotides line up with TRBD2. V shed 3 bases, J shed 8 bases, and the junction held 21 bases outside the gene matches. This CDR3 comprises 19 residues. Germline V gene data show CDR1 as SNHLY and CDR2 as FYNNEI. CDR3 DNA: TGTGCCAGCAGTGACTTAGTACTAGCGGCGAACGCCGCCTCGGATGAGCAGTTCTTC. It codes for CASSDLVLAANAASDEQFF.

The genes are TRBV19 and TRBJ1-5; D unresolved. V lost 3 bases, J lost 6 bases, and 6 bases lay in between. The CDR3 is made up of 12 amino acids. Germline V gene lookup returns CDR1 LNHDA and CDR2 SQIVND (reference sequence). DNA for the CDR3: TGTGCCAGTAGTATTCAGACTCAGCCCCAGCATTTT. As protein: CASSIQTQPQHF.

The chain is built from TRBV15 and TRBJ2-7; 9 bases match TRBD2. CDR3 length: 15 residues. V shed 0 bases, J shed 5 bases, and the junction held 5 bases outside the gene matches. Per germline, CDR1 LNHNV and CDR2 YYDKDF (reference sequence). CDR3 nucleotides: TGTGCCACCAGCAGAGACACTAGCGGGTGGGACGAGCAGTACTTC. Encoded protein: CATSRDTSGWDEQYF.

This clone appeared a single time. The V call is TRBV9, the J call TRBJ2-5, with 11 nucleotides matching TRBD2. From germline, CDR1 is SGDLS and CDR2 YYNGEE. Trimming removed 3 bases from V and 1 base from J; junction bases left unmatched: 5. This CDR3 is built from 16 residues. CDR3 amino acids: CASSEGTSGLQETQYF. Here the CDR3 DNA reads TGTGCCAGCAGCGAAGGGACTAGCGGACTCCAAGAGACCCAGTACTTC.

The CDR3 protein is CASSLRQGSSGANVLTF. CDR3 sequence (DNA): TGTGCCAGCAGTTTACGACAGGGGAGCTCTGGGGCCAACGTCCTGACTTTC. This chain uses TRBV28 with TRBJ2-6, with 8 positions matching TRBD1. CDR1 MDHEN and CDR2 SYDVKM come from the germline V gene. CDR3 length: 17 residues. Unmatched junction bases numbered 3, after V lost 2 bases and J lost 0 bases.

This clone has just one count. The rearrangement links TRBV7-9 to TRBJ2-1; 7 bases agree with TRBD2. J lost 2 bases, V lost 2 bases, and 6 bases had no gene match. Germline CDR1 is SEHNR and CDR2 is FQNEAQ (reference sequence). The CDR3 covers 16 residues. The CDR3 protein is CASSLNRRETYNEQFF. The DNA for the CDR3 is TGTGCCAGCAGCTTAAACAGGCGGGAGACCTACAATGAGCAGTTCTTC.

This clone was detected once. This chain links TRBV10-2 with TRBJ2-7; D is perhaps TRBD2 (5 bases). Trimming took 7 bases from V and 6 from J, leaving 19 bases between them. The CDR3 is 14 residues long. In germline, CDR1 is WSHSY, CDR2 SAAADI. Written as DNA, the CDR3 is TGCGCCAGCACACCAAGCGGTCCCGGAGGCGAGCAGTACTTC. Amino acids: CASTPSGPGGEQYF.

The chain recombines TRBV11-2 with TRBJ2-1, with 12 bases fitting TRBD1. CDR3 size: 15 residues. V was pared by 4 bases and J by 9 bases, with 7 bases of the junction left unmatched. The germline gives CDR1 SGHAT, CDR2 FQNNGV. The CDR3 DNA reads as TGTGCCAGCAGCTCCCGGGACAGGGGGCTCGTTGAGCAGTTCTTC. It translates to CASSSRDRGLVEQFF.

The genes are TRBV10-1 and TRBJ2-1; unclear D gene. The ends were cut back, 2 bases at V and 7 bases at J, with 6 bases in the middle. CDR1 and CDR2 (germline): WNHNN, SYGVQD (reference sequence). The CDR3 has 12 residues. The CDR3: CASSEGLNEQFF. The CDR3 coding sequence is TGCGCCAGCAGTGAGGGATTGAATGAGCAGTTCTTC.

The chain joins TRBV28 to TRBJ2-7, with 8 nucleotides matching TRBD2. Germline V gives CDR1 MDHEN, CDR2 SYDVKM. J was trimmed by 7 bases and V by 7 bases; bases with no gene match: 15. The CDR3 contains 15 residues. CDR3 DNA sequence: TGTGCCAGCAACGCCTCCGGGACTAGAGTGTATGAGCAGTACTTC. Encoded protein: CASNASGTRVYEQYF.

V is TRBV7-9 and J is TRBJ2-1; a weak D match, TRBD2 (5 bases). CDR1 SEHNR and CDR2 FQNEAQ come from the germline V gene (reference sequence). This CDR3 has 15 amino acids. Trimming removed 6 bases at V and 0 bases at J, with 12 bases between. CDR3 amino acids: CASRQSGSSYNEQFF. CDR3 in DNA: TGTGCCAGCAGACAGAGCGGTAGCTCCTACAATGAGCAGTTCTTC.

The chain links TRBV7-2 to TRBJ2-7, with 7 bases that match TRBD2. Germline values: CDR1 SGHTA, CDR2 FQGNSA. V dropped 5 bases and J dropped 0; count of bases not matched to a gene: 7. This CDR3 comprises 15 residues. In DNA, the CDR3 is TGTGCCAGCAGCCACGGACTAGGCCTCTCCTACGAGCAGTACTTC. This sequence encodes CASSHGLGLSYEQYF.

This rearrangement joins TRBV10-2 to TRBJ2-1, with D possibly being TRBD2 (5 bases). This CDR3 contains 16 residues. Germline V gene data show CDR1 as WSHSY and CDR2 as SAAADI. Trimming removed 4 bases from V and 3 bases from J, with 16 bases in between. The DNA for the CDR3 is TGCGCCAGCAGTGGAAAGGGAGCCTGGAACTACAATGAGCAGTTCTTC. It yields the protein CASSGKGAWNYNEQFF.

V gene TRBV7-2 combines with J gene TRBJ2-7; TRBD1 aligns across 7 bases. CDR1 is SGHTA, CDR2 FQGNSA, per germline. V shed 5 bases and J 3 bases; nucleotides not matched to a gene: 7. The CDR3 totals 14 residues. The CDR3 DNA reads TGTGCCAGCAGCCCGCTGGGACAGAGCTACGAGCAGTACTTC. This encodes CASSPLGQSYEQYF.

A note on this clone: Other DNA sequences in the sample encode the same CDR3. The chain is built from TRBV5-4 and TRBJ2-5; 9 nucleotides align to TRBD1. CDR1 and CDR2 from the germline V gene are SGHNT and YYREEE (reference sequence). The CDR3 is 14 residues long. Unmatched junction bases numbered 5, after V lost 3 bases and J lost 5 bases. The CDR3: CASSSGQGGETQYF. CDR3 bases: TGTGCCAGCAGCTCGGGACAGGGTGGCGAGACCCAGTACTTC.

The chain has TRBV4-3 and TRBJ2-3; D might be TRBD2 (5 bases). This CDR3 region has 15 residues. CDR1 and CDR2 (germline): LGHNA, YSLEER. Between the trimmed V and J ends, which lost 1 base and 0 bases, there was a span of 8 bases. The CDR3 is CASSQGASSTDTQYF. CDR3 in DNA: TGCGCCAGCAGCCAAGGGGCTAGCAGCACAGATACGCAGTATTTT.

The rearrangement uses TRBV19 and TRBJ2-7; D possibly corresponds to TRBD2 (6 bases). Germline CDR1 reads LNHDA; CDR2 reads SQIVND (reference sequence). The ends were cut back, 5 bases at V and 2 bases at J, with 16 bases in the middle. The CDR3 runs 15 residues. CDR3 loop: CASSPPGGDPYEQYF. DNA for the CDR3: TGTGCCAGTAGTCCCCCCGGCGGGGATCCCTACGAGCAGTACTTC.

The chain is built from TRBV28 and TRBJ1-2, with TRBD1 matching 10 bases. The germline CDR1 and CDR2 sequences are MDHEN and SYDVKM. J was trimmed by 8 bases and V by 4 bases; bases with no gene match: 7. This CDR3 comprises 14 residues. The CDR3 DNA follows: TGTGCCAGCAGTTCGGGGACAGGGGCTTCGGGCTACACCTTC. Translated, it gives CASSSGTGASGYTF.

V usage is TRBV30 and J usage is TRBJ1-5; 9 bases are a match to TRBD1. With V trimmed by 0 bases and J by 5 bases, 5 bases remained unmatched. There are 15 residues in the CDR3. Germline CDR1 and CDR2: GTSNPN and SVGIG (reference sequence). The CDR3 sequence: CAWSVGTGPHQPQHF. In nucleotides, the CDR3 is TGTGCCTGGAGTGTTGGGACAGGGCCTCATCAGCCCCAGCATTTT.

The chain carries TRBV7-2 and TRBJ1-1; 9 bases fit TRBD1. This CDR3 is 13 amino acids long. CDR1 is SGHTA and CDR2 is FQGNSA in the germline V gene. V gave up 8 bases and J gave up 2 bases; unmatched junction bases: 3. This CDR3 reads CASRGQGNTEAFF. DNA of the CDR3: TGTGCCAGCCGGGGACAGGGTAACACTGAAGCTTTCTTT. Based on the CDR3 plus reference TRBV7-2 and TRBJ1-1, the full variable domain is GAGVSQSPSNKVTEKGKDVELRCDPISGHTALYWYRQSLGQGLEFLIYFQGNSAPDKSGLPSDRFSAERTGGSVSTLTIQRTQQEDSAVYLCASRGQGNTEAFFGQGTRLTVV.

The V and J genes are TRBV19 and TRBJ2-3; D may match TRBD1 or TRBD2 (5 bases each). CDR3 size: 15 residues. Germline V lookup: CDR1 LNHDA, CDR2 SQIVND (reference sequence). The germline V and J ends were trimmed by 2 bases and 1 base, with 10 bases remaining between them. CDR3 sequence reads: CASSIRGPGTDTQYF. The CDR3 region has the DNA TGTGCCAGTAGTATACGGGGACCTGGCACAGATACGCAGTATTTT.

Notes on this clone: The same CDR3 also results from other DNA sequences found in this sample. For the CDR3, the DNA is TGTGCCAGCTCACCGGGCACCACAGATACGCAGTATTTT. Encoded protein: CASSPGTTDTQYF. The rearrangement links TRBV18 to TRBJ2-3; D gene ambiguous. V was clipped by 3 bases and J by 2 bases, with 6 bases between them. The germline gives CDR1 KGHSH, CDR2 LQKENI. The CDR3 is 13 residues long.

This chain links TRBV4-1 with TRBJ1-1; unclear D gene. There are 14 residues in the CDR3. Germline CDR1 reads MGHRA; CDR2 reads YSYEKL. V was cut by 4 bases and J by 2 bases, with 11 bases left in between. CDR3 in amino acids: CASSRLDRNTEAFF. CDR3 DNA: TGCGCCAGCAGCCGCCTTGACCGCAACACTGAAGCTTTCTTT.

The chain combines TRBV6-1 with TRBJ1-1; D uncertain. There are 16 residues in the CDR3. The germline V gene has CDR1 MNHNS and CDR2 SASEGT. Trimming took off 4 bases at V and 0 bases at J, with 15 bases between the two ends. CDR3 amino acids: CASSALEAGLNTEAFF. Written as DNA, the CDR3 is TGTGCCAGCAGTGCTTTGGAAGCGGGGTTGAACACTGAAGCTTTCTTT.

V and J are TRBV28 and TRBJ2-7; 10 nucleotides line up with TRBD2. The CDR3 length is 16 residues. Germline CDR1 and CDR2: MDHEN and SYDVKM. J lost 2 bases, V lost 2 bases, and 6 bases had no gene match. CDR3 coding DNA: TGTGCCAGCAGTTTAGTAGGACTAGCGGATACCTACGAGCAGTACTTC. Protein sequence: CASSLVGLADTYEQYF.